The 11 T cell receptor beta chains below were found in one sample sequenced in a study of cytomegalovirus exposure and HLA in healthy donors. Clones were read by immunoSEQ multiplex PCR, and TCRdb kept only the in-frame ones, dropping some. The data contain about 240,000 clones, approximately 86% of them singletons. Sequencing input: PBMCs. Receptors were obtained from a woman aged 30 to 39 in good health and CMV-seropositive.

This rearrangement joins TRBV5-4 to TRBJ2-3, with 13 bases lining up with TRBD2. The CDR3 has 16 amino acids. Trimming at V came to 4 bases and at J to 2 bases, leaving 4 bases not matched to a gene. Germline V gene sequence: CDR1 SGHNT, CDR2 YYREEE (reference sequence). Written as DNA, the CDR3 is TGTGCCAGCAGCCAGGGGACTAGCGGGGCCACAGATACGCAGTATTTT. Its protein is CASSQGTSGATDTQYF.

V gene TRBV5-1 combines with J gene TRBJ2-1; TRBD1 matches at 10 bases. V dropped 4 bases and J dropped 4; count of bases not matched to a gene: 5. This CDR3 has 15 amino acids. Germline CDR1 is SGHRS and CDR2 is YFSETQ. This CDR3 reads CASSDDRGHYNEQFF. CDR3 DNA sequence: TGCGCCAGCAGCGACGACAGGGGGCATTACAATGAGCAGTTCTTC.

V usage is TRBV11-3 and J usage is TRBJ1-5; D is ambiguous. Germline loops: CDR1 SGHNT, CDR2 YENEEA. Trimming took 5 bases from V and 7 from J, leaving 9 bases between them. The length of the CDR3 is 12 residues. Written as DNA, the CDR3 is TGTGCCAGCAGCCGATCCGGGCAGCCCCAGCATTTT. Its translation is CASSRSGQPQHF.

The V gene is TRBV29-1, the J gene TRBJ2-1; 8 bases match TRBD2. Germline V lookup: CDR1 SQVTM, CDR2 ANQGSEA. The V gene end was trimmed by 3 bases and the J gene end by 3 bases; junction bases not matched to a gene: 7. CDR3 length equals 15 residues. The CDR3 DNA reads TGCAGCGTTGATTTTCCGGGAGGGGGCTACAATGAGCAGTTCTTC. Amino acid sequence: CSVDFPGGGYNEQFF.

In this sample, this clone turned up once. The V and J genes are TRBV5-1 and TRBJ1-1; 9 bases match TRBD1. The V segment lost 4 bases and the J segment 11 bases; nucleotides outside the gene matches: 24. The CDR3 sequence is 18 residues long. Germline loops: CDR1 SGHRS, CDR2 YFSETQ. The CDR3 spells CASSPPRTGEGSVARAFF. The CDR3 coding sequence is TGCGCCAGCAGCCCGCCGCGGACAGGGGAGGGTTCTGTCGCTCGGGCTTTCTTT.

The chain uses TRBV12-5 and TRBJ1-1, with 10 nucleotides matching TRBD1. Looked up from germline, CDR1 is LGHNT and CDR2 is FRNRAP. CDR3 length equals 14 residues. V gave up 5 bases and J gave up 5 bases; unmatched junction bases: 5. The CDR3 loop is CASGPGQGGTEAFF. DNA of the CDR3: TGTGCTAGTGGTCCCGGACAGGGGGGGACTGAAGCTTTCTTT.

About this clone: Other DNA sequences within the sample encode an identical CDR3. This chain uses TRBV20-1 with TRBJ1-1; D may be TRBD1 (6 bases). Per the germline V gene, CDR1 is DFQATT and CDR2 is SNEGSKA (reference sequence). The CDR3 is made up of 11 amino acids. V was trimmed by 6 bases and J by 2 bases, leaving 7 bases between them. CDR3 amino acids: CSADRNTEAFF. In DNA, the CDR3 is TGCAGTGCGGACAGAAACACTGAAGCTTTCTTT.

The chain links TRBV30 to TRBJ1-4; D perhaps matches TRBD1 (5 bases). Germline-derived CDR1 and CDR2 are GTSNPN and SVGIG (reference sequence). Trimming cost V 2 bases and J 5 bases, with 9 bases left between them. CDR3 length: 13 amino acids. As DNA, the CDR3 is TGTGCCTGGAGTCTGGACAAGAATGAAAAACTGTTTTTT. Residues: CAWSLDKNEKLFF.

V and J are TRBV10-1 and TRBJ2-2, with TRBD2 matching over 11 bases. V gave up 0 bases and J gave up 3 bases; unmatched junction bases: 6. The germline V gene has CDR1 WNHNN and CDR2 SYGVQD (reference sequence). The length of the CDR3 is 18 residues. CDR3 amino acids: CASSESLLAGDHTGELFF. DNA of the CDR3: TGCGCCAGCAGTGAGTCTCTACTAGCGGGAGATCACACCGGGGAGCTGTTTTTT.

There are a few counts of this clone. The V call is TRBV19, the J call TRBJ1-2; maybe TRBD1 (6 bases). The V end lost 3 bases, the J end lost 5 bases, and 10 bases lay between the germline ends. The CDR3 spans 13 residues. Germline lookup yields CDR1 LNHDA and CDR2 SQIVND (reference sequence). The CDR3 region has the DNA TGTGCCAGTAGTATCCCCAGGGGTTATGGCTACACCTTC. Amino acid sequence: CASSIPRGYGYTF.

About this clone: At one boundary the junction diverges from the germline segment, which might be a read error. This chain connects TRBV30 to TRBJ2-7, with 7 nucleotides matching TRBD2. Per the germline V gene, CDR1 is GTSNPN and CDR2 is SVGIG (reference sequence). This CDR3 has 13 amino acids. CDR3 DNA: TGTGCCTGGAGTCCAAGTTTTACTACTAGCGCATCCTTC. It codes for CAWSPSFTTSASF.